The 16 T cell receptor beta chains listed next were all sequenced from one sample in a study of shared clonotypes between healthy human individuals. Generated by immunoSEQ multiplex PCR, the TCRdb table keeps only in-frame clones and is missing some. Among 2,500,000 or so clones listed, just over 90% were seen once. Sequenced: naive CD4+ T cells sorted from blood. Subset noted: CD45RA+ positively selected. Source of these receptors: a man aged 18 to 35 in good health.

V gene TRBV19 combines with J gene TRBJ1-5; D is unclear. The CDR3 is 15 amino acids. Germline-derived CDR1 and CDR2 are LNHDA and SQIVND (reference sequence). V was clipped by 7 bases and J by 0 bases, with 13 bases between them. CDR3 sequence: CASKSVRYSNQPQHF. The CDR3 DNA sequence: TGTGCCAGTAAGTCGGTGAGATATAGCAATCAGCCCCAGCATTTT.

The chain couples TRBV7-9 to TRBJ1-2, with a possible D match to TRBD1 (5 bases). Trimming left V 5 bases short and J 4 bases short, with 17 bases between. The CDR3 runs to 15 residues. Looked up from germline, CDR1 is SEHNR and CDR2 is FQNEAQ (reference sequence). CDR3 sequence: CASSPPGRIGYGYTF. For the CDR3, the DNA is TGTGCCAGCAGCCCTCCGGGACGGATAGGCTATGGCTACACCTTC.

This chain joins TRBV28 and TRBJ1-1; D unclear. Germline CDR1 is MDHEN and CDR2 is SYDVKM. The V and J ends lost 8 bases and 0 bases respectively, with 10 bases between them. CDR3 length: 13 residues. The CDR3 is CASFPVLNTEAFF. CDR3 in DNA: TGTGCCAGCTTCCCTGTTTTGAACACTGAAGCTTTCTTT.

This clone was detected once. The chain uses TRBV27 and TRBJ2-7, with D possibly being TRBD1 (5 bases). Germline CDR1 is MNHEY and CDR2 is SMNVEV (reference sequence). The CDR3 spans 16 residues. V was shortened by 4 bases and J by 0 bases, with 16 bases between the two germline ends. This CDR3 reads CASSSLGRASSYEQYF. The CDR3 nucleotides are TGTGCCAGCAGTTCACTGGGCAGGGCGAGCTCCTACGAGCAGTACTTC.

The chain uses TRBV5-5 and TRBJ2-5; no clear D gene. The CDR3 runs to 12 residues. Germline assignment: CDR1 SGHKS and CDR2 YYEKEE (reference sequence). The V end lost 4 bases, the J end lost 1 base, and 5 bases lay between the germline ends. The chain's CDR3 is CASSPIQETQYF. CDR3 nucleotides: TGTGCCAGCAGCCCGATCCAAGAGACCCAGTACTTC.

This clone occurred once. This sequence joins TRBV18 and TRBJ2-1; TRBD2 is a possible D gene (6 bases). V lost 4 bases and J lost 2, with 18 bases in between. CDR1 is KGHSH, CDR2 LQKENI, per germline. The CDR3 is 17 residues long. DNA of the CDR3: TGTGCCAGCTCACGACCCATTCGACGGGAGACCTACAATGAGCAGTTCTTC. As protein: CASSRPIRRETYNEQFF.

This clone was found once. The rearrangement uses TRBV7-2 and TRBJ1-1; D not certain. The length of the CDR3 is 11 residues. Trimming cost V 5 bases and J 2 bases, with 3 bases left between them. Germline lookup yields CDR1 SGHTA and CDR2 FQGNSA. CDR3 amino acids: CASSKNTEAFF. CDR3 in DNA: TGTGCCAGCAGCAAAAACACTGAAGCTTTCTTT.

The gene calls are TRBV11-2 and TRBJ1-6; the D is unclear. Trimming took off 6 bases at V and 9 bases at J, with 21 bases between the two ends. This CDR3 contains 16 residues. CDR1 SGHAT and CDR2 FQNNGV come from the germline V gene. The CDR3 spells CASRKVTGSSSSPLHF. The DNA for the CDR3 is TGTGCCAGCAGGAAAGTCACCGGGTCCTCCTCTTCACCCCTCCACTTT.

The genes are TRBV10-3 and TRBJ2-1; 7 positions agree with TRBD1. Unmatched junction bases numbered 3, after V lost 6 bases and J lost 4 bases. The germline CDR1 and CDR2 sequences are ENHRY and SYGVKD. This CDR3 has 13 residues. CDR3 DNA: TGTGCCATCAGCGGACAGGTATACAATGAGCAGTTCTTC. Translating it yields CAISGQVYNEQFF.

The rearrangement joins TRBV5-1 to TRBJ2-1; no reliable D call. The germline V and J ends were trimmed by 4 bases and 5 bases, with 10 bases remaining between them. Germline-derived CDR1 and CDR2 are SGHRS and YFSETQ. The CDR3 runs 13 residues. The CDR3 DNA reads TGCGCCAGCAGCCTACCAAATAACAATGAGCAGTTCTTC. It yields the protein CASSLPNNNEQFF.

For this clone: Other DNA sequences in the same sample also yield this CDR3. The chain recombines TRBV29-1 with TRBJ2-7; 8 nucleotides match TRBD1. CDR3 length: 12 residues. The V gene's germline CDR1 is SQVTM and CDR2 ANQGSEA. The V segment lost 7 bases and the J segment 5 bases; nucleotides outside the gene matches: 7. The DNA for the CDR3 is TGCAGCGCCGGGACAGGAGGGAACGAGCAGTACTTC. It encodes CSAGTGGNEQYF.

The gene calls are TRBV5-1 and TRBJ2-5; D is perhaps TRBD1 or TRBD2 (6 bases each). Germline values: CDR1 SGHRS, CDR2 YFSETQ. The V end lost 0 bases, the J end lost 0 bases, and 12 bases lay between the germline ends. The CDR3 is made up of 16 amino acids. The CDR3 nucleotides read TGCGCCAGCAGCTTGGGCGGAGGGGGGAACCAAGAGACCCAGTACTTC. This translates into CASSLGGGGNQETQYF. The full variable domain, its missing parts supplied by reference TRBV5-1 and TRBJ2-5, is KAGVTQTPRYLIKTRGQQVTLSCSPISGHRSVSWYQQTPGQGLQFLFEYFSETQRNKGNFPGRFSGRQFSNSRSEMNVSTLELGDSALYLCASSLGGGGNQETQYFGPGTRLLVL.

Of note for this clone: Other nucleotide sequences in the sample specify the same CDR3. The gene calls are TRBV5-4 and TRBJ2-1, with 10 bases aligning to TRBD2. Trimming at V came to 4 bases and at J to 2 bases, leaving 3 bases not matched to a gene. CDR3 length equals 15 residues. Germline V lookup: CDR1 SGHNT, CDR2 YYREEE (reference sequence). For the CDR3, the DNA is TGTGCCAGCAGCCTCACTAGCGGGGCCTACAATGAGCAGTTCTTC. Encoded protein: CASSLTSGAYNEQFF.

As DNA, the CDR3 is TGTGCCAGCATCGGGGCCTCCTACGAGCAGTACTTC. It is translated as CASIGASYEQYF. V is TRBV6-1 and J is TRBJ2-7; either TRBD1 or TRBD2 may fit D (5 bases each). Per the germline V gene, CDR1 is MNHNS and CDR2 is SASEGT. The CDR3 totals 12 residues. V was shortened by 7 bases and J by 0 bases, with 7 bases between the two germline ends.

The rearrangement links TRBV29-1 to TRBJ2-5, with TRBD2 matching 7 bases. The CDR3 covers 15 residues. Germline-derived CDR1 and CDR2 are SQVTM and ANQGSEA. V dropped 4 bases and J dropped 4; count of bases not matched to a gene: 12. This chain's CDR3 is CSVGFAGEGGETQYF. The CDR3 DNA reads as TGCAGCGTTGGCTTCGCGGGAGAGGGAGGAGAGACCCAGTACTTC.

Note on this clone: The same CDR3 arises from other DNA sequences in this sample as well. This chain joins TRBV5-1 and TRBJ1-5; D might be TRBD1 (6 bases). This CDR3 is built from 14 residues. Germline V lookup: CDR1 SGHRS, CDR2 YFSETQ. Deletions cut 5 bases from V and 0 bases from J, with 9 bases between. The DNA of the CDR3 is TGCGCCAGCAGACCGGACAGTAGCAATCAGCCCCAGCATTTT. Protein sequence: CASRPDSSNQPQHF.